This T cell receptor (beta chain) was captured in a study of T cell changes during pregnancy in multiple sclerosis. The CDR3 has 15 residues. The V gene lost 3 bases and the J gene lost 3 bases, with 14 bases spanning the gap. Germline V gene sequence: CDR1 MNHNS, CDR2 SASEGT. Method: immunoSEQ multiplex PCR; TCRdb's copy keeps in-frame clones and lacks some. The profile shows about 110,000 clones, 90% to 95% of them singletons. This chain uses TRBV6-1 with TRBJ1-1; TRBD1 is a possible D gene (6 bases). This specimen was peripheral blood, taken in the third trimester of pregnancy. This TCR was sampled from a female donor with multiple sclerosis, enrolled in a pregnancy study. CDR3 protein: CASSDQGMEDTEAFF. In DNA form, the CDR3 reads TGTGCCAGCAGTGACCAGGGGATGGAGGACACTGAAGCTTTCTTT.